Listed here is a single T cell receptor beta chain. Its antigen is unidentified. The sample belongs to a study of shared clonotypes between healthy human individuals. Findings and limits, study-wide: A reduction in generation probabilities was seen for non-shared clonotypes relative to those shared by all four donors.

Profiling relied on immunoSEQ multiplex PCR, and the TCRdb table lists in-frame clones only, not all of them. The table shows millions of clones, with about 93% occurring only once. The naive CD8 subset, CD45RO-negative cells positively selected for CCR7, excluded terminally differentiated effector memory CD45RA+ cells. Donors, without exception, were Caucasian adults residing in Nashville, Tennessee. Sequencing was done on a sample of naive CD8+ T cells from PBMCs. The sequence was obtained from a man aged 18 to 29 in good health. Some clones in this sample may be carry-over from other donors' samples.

In DNA form, the CDR3 reads TGTGCCAGCACCCAGAGGGGTCTCGGATCTGGGGCCAACGTCCTGACTTTC. Translated: CASTQRGLGSGANVLTF. The chain uses TRBV28 and TRBJ2-6; the D call may be TRBD1 or TRBD2 (5 bases each). This CDR3 is built from 17 residues. Deletions cut 7 bases from V and 1 base from J, with 17 bases between. Germline V gene data show CDR1 as MDHEN and CDR2 as SYDVKM.